This T cell receptor (beta chain) was documented in a study of shared clonotypes between healthy human individuals. Study-level results: All-four-donor shared clonotypes had higher generation probabilities than non-shared clonotypes did.

The assay was immunoSEQ multiplex PCR, and TCRdb's table has in-frame clones only and misses some. The sample carries approximately 1.5 million clones, around 98% recorded once. This clone was seen only once. Its antigen is not identified. The sequenced sample consisted of naive CD4+ T cells sorted from blood. This sample's subset: CD45RA+ positively selected. The source is a young man in good health.

The CDR3 nucleotides read TGTGCCACCGGCGGCCAGGGGAGCACTGAAGCTTTCTTT. Encoded protein: CATGGQGSTEAFF. V and J are TRBV11-2 and TRBJ1-1, with D tentatively TRBD1 (6 bases). Deletions cut 10 bases from V and 4 bases from J, with 16 bases between. CDR3 length equals 13 residues. The germline V gene has CDR1 SGHAT and CDR2 FQNNGV.